This record concerns one TCR beta chain sequence. In Seattle, patients joined the study during active infection and were tracked longitudinally. These data come from a study of blood T cell repertoires in COVID-19. Study background: Sites across the United States, Italy and Spain contributed samples from acute and convalescent COVID-19.

As originally analysed: Using reference gene primer amplification, nucleated cell counts were estimated. Repertoires were generated with immunoSEQ multiplex PCR, while TCRdb's copy carries only in-frame clones and drops some. The V and J calls and clone size come from that table; D and trimming were worked out from the DNA. The sample lists over 200,000 clones; 83% were seen once. Germline V gene sequence: CDR1 ENHRY, CDR2 SYGVKD. The CDR3 spans 18 residues. After removal of 2 bases from V and 6 bases from J, the junction contained 13 bases not matched to a gene. The sample was peripheral blood. The TCR originated in a woman between 25 and 40 years old with COVID-19, enrolled during active disease. The rearrangement links TRBV10-3 to TRBJ2-1; TRBD2 matches at 10 bases. This chain's CDR3 is CAISEPRVASGSSNEQFF. CDR3 nucleotide sequence: TGTGCCATCAGTGAGCCCAGGGTCGCTAGCGGGAGTAGCAATGAGCAGTTCTTC.